These 21 T cell receptor beta chains came from one sample sequenced in a study of T cells in Graves' hyperthyroidism and ophthalmopathy. Amplification of TCR beta CDR3 regions was performed using RNA transcripts as template. HTBI primers were employed in a first-round RT-PCR of the TCR CDR3. Each CDR3 protein is one row after TCRdb ran MiXCR on the multiplex PCR reads. The profile covers 500,000 to 600,000 distinct CDR3 sequences, with around 46% appearing a single time and roughly 7.7% taken by the ten largest. The sample consisted of peripheral blood or thyroid tissue (not recorded which). These TCRs come from a woman aged 18-30 years with Graves' hyperthyroidism.

This clonotype appeared many times. J is TRBJ1-2 and V is TRBV5-5; D ambiguous. The CDR3 has 14 amino acids. Germline CDR1 is SGHKS and CDR2 is YYEKEE (reference sequence). Trimming removed 5 bases at V and 7 bases at J, with 18 bases between. The CDR3 protein is CASRRTGSPGGYTF. The CDR3, as DNA: TGTGCCAGCAGAAGGACGGGTTCACCGGGTGGCTACACCTTC.

This clonotype was detected many times. This sequence joins TRBV19 and TRBJ2-2, with D tentatively TRBD1 or TRBD2 (5 bases each). CDR1 is LNHDA, CDR2 SQIVND, per germline (reference sequence). The CDR3 runs to 13 residues. The V end lost 6 bases, the J end lost 15 bases, and 20 bases lay between the germline ends. The CDR3 DNA reads as TGTGCCAGTAGCCCCGGGACCACAGCCCCGTTGTTTTTT. Amino acids: CASSPGTTAPLFF. Full variable domain (rest looked up from reference TRBV19 and TRBJ2-2): DGGITQSPKYLFRKEGQNVTLSCEQNLNHDAMYWYRQDPGQGLRLIYYSQIVNDFQKGDIAEGYSVSREKKESFPLTVTSAQKNPTAFYLCASSPGTTAPLFFGEGSRLTVL.

This clonotype has a count of ten or more. V and J are TRBV5-1 and TRBJ1-2, with TRBD1 matching over 8 bases. Germline V gene lookup returns CDR1 SGHRS and CDR2 YFSETQ. The CDR3 has 13 amino acids. Trimming cost V 5 bases and J 7 bases; bases outside gene matches: 7. The CDR3 region is CASRTQGAGGYTF. In nucleotides, the CDR3 is TGCGCCAGCAGGACTCAGGGGGCAGGTGGCTACACCTTC.

CDR3 DNA: TGTGCCAGCAGTGCATCCCAGGCGGGGTTTTTTAATGAAAAACTGTTTTTT. This sequence encodes CASSASQAGFFNEKLFF. This chain links TRBV27 with TRBJ1-4; no reliable D call. Germline CDR1 reads MNHEY; CDR2 reads SMNVEV (reference sequence). V gave up 5 bases and J gave up 4 bases, with 20 bases separating them. This CDR3 region has 17 residues.

This clonotype was seen repeatedly, ten times or more. The chain's CDR3 is CATSLGGAFYEQYF. The CDR3, as DNA: TGTGCCACCAGTCTAGGGGGGGCGTTCTACGAGCAGTACTTC. This chain uses TRBV15 with TRBJ2-7, with a weak D call TRBD2 (7 bases). The CDR3 extends over 14 amino acids. CDR1 and CDR2 (germline): LNHNV, YYDKDF (reference sequence). Trimming took 6 bases from V and 3 from J, leaving 15 bases between them.

This clonotype has ten or more counts. The chain combines TRBV10-3 with TRBJ2-2; 7 positions match TRBD1. V was clipped by 8 bases and J by 0 bases; unmatched bases: 12. This CDR3 is built from 17 residues. Per germline, CDR1 ENHRY and CDR2 SYGVKD. Here the CDR3 reads CAILGKGALANTGELFF. CDR3 nucleotides: TGTGCCATCTTGGGGAAGGGGGCCCTAGCGAACACCGGGGAGCTGTTTTTT.

This clonotype was seen a few times. CDR3 sequence reads: CASQDILGYNEQFF. The CDR3 DNA is TGTGCCAGCCAGGACATTCTTGGGTACAATGAGCAGTTCTTC. The chain joins TRBV7-9 to TRBJ2-1; a possible D gene is TRBD1 (5 bases). Germline V gene lookup returns CDR1 SEHNR and CDR2 FQNEAQ (reference sequence). The V gene lost 8 bases and the J gene lost 4 bases, with 15 bases spanning the gap. The CDR3 runs 14 residues.

This clonotype was seen many times. The chain carries TRBV7-9 and TRBJ1-2; D gene ambiguous. Trimming took 2 bases from V and 0 from J, leaving 13 bases between them. CDR3 size: 16 residues. Germline V lookup: CDR1 SEHNR, CDR2 FQNEAQ (reference sequence). As DNA, the CDR3 is TGTGCCAGCAGCTTACGCCGTCTTACTCCTAACTATGGCTACACCTTC. This encodes CASSLRRLTPNYGYTF.

Points on this clonotype: A read error may be the cause here, since a much bigger clone is one base away. The chain is built from TRBV7-8 and TRBJ2-7; D could derive from TRBD1 or TRBD2 (6 bases each). Deletions cut 4 bases from V and 2 bases from J, with 15 bases between. Germline assignment: CDR1 SGHVS and CDR2 FQNEAQ. CDR3 size: 15 residues. The DNA of the CDR3 is TGTGCCAGCAGCTATACGGAAGGGGGGACCTACGAGCAGTACTTC. As protein: CASSYTEGGTYEQYF.

The chain employs TRBV7-2 and TRBJ1-1; 8 bases are shared with TRBD1. The CDR3 spans 16 residues. After removal of 5 bases from V and 4 bases from J, the junction contained 12 bases not matched to a gene. Germline-derived CDR1 and CDR2 are SGHTA and FQGNSA. CDR3 sequence (DNA): TGTGCCAGCAGCCACATGACAGGGGCGCAGGGCACTGAAGCTTTCTTT. Translation gives CASSHMTGAQGTEAFF.

This clonotype was seen many times. J is TRBJ2-5 and V is TRBV12-3 or TRBV12-4; 10 bases agree with TRBD2. The CDR3 sequence is 15 residues long. V shed 5 bases and J 2 bases; nucleotides not matched to a gene: 5. The CDR3 nucleotides read TGTGCCAGCAGTATCGGACTAGCGGTACAAGAGACCCAGTACTTC. Protein: CASSIGLAVQETQYF.

The chain has TRBV7-6 and TRBJ2-7; the match to TRBD2 covers 7 bases. The CDR3 runs to 10 residues. CDR1 and CDR2 from the germline V gene are SGHVS and FNYEAQ. Trimming cost V 5 bases and J 12 bases; bases outside gene matches: 4. The CDR3 nucleotides read TGTGCCAGCAGCCCGGGCGGGGGGTACTTC. Protein: CASSPGGGYF. Together with reference TRBV7-6 and TRBJ2-7, the CDR3 gives the full variable domain: GAGVSQSPRYKVTKRGQDVALRCDPISGHVSLYWYRQALGQGPEFLTYFNYEAQQDKSGLPNDRFSAERPEGSISTLTIQRTEQRDSAMYRCASSPGGGYFGPGTRLTVT.

This clonotype showed up many times. The V call is TRBV2, the J call TRBJ2-7; 9 nucleotides agree with TRBD2. Looked up from germline, CDR1 is SNHLY and CDR2 is FYNNEI. The CDR3 has 15 residues. After removal of 5 bases from V and 1 base from J, the junction contained 6 bases not matched to a gene. CDR3 in amino acids: CASSILAGQSYEQYF. The DNA for the CDR3 is TGTGCCAGCAGTATTCTAGCGGGACAATCCTACGAGCAGTACTTC.

In this sample, this clonotype turned up many times. The chain carries TRBV24-1 and TRBJ2-7; D may be TRBD2 (6 bases). CDR1 is KGHDR, CDR2 SFDVKD, per germline. The CDR3 has 14 residues. Trimming took 4 bases from V and 6 from J, leaving 15 bases between them. This CDR3 is CATSDPGTSVEQYF. As DNA, the CDR3 is TGTGCCACCAGTGACCCCGGGACTTCGGTCGAGCAGTACTTC.

There are many counts of this clonotype. The V call is TRBV7-9, the J call TRBJ1-1; D perhaps matches TRBD1 (6 bases). CDR1 and CDR2 (germline): SEHNR, FQNEAQ (reference sequence). The CDR3 runs to 12 residues. Between the trimmed V and J ends, which lost 5 bases and 6 bases, there was a span of 10 bases. In nucleotides, the CDR3 is TGTGCCAGCAGCAGACAGGATCCTGAAGCTTTCTTT. This translates into CASSRQDPEAFF.

This clonotype was found many times. The V and J genes are TRBV5-8 and TRBJ2-5; D is undetermined. The CDR3 spans 13 residues. V shed 4 bases and J shed 1 base, with 8 bases lying between them. CDR1 and CDR2 (germline): SGHTS, YDEGEE. The CDR3 DNA reads TGTGCCAGCAGCCCAAGGAGCCAAGAGACCCAGTACTTC. Translating gives CASSPRSQETQYF.

The chain recombines TRBV19 with TRBJ1-5; D unresolved. Germline V gene sequence: CDR1 LNHDA, CDR2 SQIVND (reference sequence). The CDR3 runs 8 residues. The germline V and J ends were trimmed by 7 bases and 11 bases, with 3 bases remaining between them. The CDR3 here is CASKTQHF. The DNA for the CDR3 is TGTGCCAGTAAGACCCAGCATTTT.

This clonotype was counted once. Being one base from a much bigger clone, this may be a read error. The chain recombines TRBV6-4 with TRBJ1-1; TRBD1 is a possible D gene (5 bases). V lost 5 bases, J lost 1 base, and 14 bases lay in between. Germline V lookup: CDR1 MRHNA, CDR2 SNTAGT. This CDR3 spans 15 amino acids. As DNA, the CDR3 is TGTGCCAGCAGTTATCACGGGGCAGCGAACACTGAAGCTTTCTTT. Translation gives CASSYHGAANTEAFF.

The J gene is TRBJ2-1, the V gene TRBV7-2; D tentatively reads TRBD1 or TRBD2 (6 bases each). Trimming took 4 bases from V and 6 from J, leaving 7 bases between them. The V gene's germline CDR1 is SGHTA and CDR2 FQGNSA. This CDR3 is 12 amino acids long. In DNA form, the CDR3 reads TGTGCCAGCAGCTCGGGGGCCAATGAGCAGTTCTTC. It encodes CASSSGANEQFF.

This clonotype was found many times. The gene calls are TRBV7-2 and TRBJ2-7; D gene unclear. CDR3 length: 14 amino acids. V was trimmed by 6 bases and J by 0 bases, leaving 12 bases between them. Germline V lookup: CDR1 SGHTA, CDR2 FQGNSA. The CDR3 DNA reads TGTGCCAGCAGAAATTCCAGGACCTCCTACGAGCAGTACTTC. It is translated as CASRNSRTSYEQYF.

Ten or more counts support this clonotype. The gene calls are TRBV7-2 and TRBJ2-7; the D is unclear. From germline, CDR1 is SGHTA and CDR2 FQGNSA. The length of the CDR3 is 8 residues. Here the CDR3 DNA reads TGTGCCAGCAGCTCCCCGGGTGTC. Protein product: CASSSPGV.